The T cell receptor (beta chain) described here comes from a study of cytomegalovirus exposure and HLA in healthy donors. Study-level points and caveats: Likely technical artifact: a cluster of highly shared sequence variants.

The CDR3 totals 15 residues. V gave up 0 bases and J gave up 7 bases, with 16 bases separating them. Germline values: CDR1 KGHSH, CDR2 LQKENI. With respect to this clone: The antigen is not known.

Both 60 Vbeta primers and 13 Jbeta primers went into the PCR. Assay: immunoSEQ multiplex PCR; the TCRdb copy retains only in-frame clones and omits some. The data show about 160,000 clones, and the top ten clones hold 2% to 2.5%. J is TRBJ2-7 and V is TRBV18; D not certain. The sequence was obtained from a man aged 25 to 40 in good health and CMV-seronegative. Sequencing was carried out using PBMCs. CDR3 nucleotide sequence: TGTGCCAGCTCACCACCAGGAGAGTCCTCCTGGGAGCAGTACTTC. Amino acids: CASSPPGESSWEQYF.